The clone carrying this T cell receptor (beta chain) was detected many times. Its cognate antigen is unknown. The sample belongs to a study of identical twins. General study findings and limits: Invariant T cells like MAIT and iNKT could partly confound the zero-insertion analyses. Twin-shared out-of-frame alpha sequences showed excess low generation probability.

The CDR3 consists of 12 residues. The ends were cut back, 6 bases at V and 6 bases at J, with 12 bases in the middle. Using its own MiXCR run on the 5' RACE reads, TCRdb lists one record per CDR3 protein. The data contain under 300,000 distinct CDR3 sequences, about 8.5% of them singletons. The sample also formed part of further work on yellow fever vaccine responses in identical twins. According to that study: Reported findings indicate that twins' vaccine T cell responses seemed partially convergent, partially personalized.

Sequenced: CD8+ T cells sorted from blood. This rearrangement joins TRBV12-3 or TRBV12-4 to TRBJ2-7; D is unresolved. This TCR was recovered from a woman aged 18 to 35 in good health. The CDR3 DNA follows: TGTGCCAGCAGCGATATTAGTAGCGAGCAGTACTTC. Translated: CASSDISSEQYF.